This record looks at one T cell receptor (beta chain) sequence and its context. The antigen is undetermined. At one end the junction does not follow the germline gene, possibly because of a read error. Joint extraction of RNA and DNA used about 17-32 mg of bulk tissue that was unsorted. The patients, who had chronic HBV infection, were treatment-naive (untreated). The entry originates in a study of tumor-infiltrating lymphocytes in primary liver carcinoma. Background on the study: Each of the growths was stage T1-T3 N0M0, extending roughly 4.2 to 11 cm across. Study-wide results and limits: Tumor samples exhibited a significantly greater top-250-clone fraction than blood samples (p = 0.039). Tumor region pairs overlapped more than did tumor-adjacent and tumor-blood pairs.

The CDR3 totals 13 residues. Germline V lookup: CDR1 SGHAT, CDR2 FQNNGV. From about 530 ng total RNA, TCR beta cDNA was generated with a primer in the constant region. Researchers made the TCR beta libraries by running three nested multiplex PCR rounds with slightly modified ARM-PCR. In the first two PCR rounds, TRBV1-TRBV30 forward primers were paired with a C-beta reverse primer, and each round lasted around 10 cycles. Via MiXCR, TCRdb re-called the multiplex PCR reads, giving one row per CDR3 protein. The sample shows around 79,000 distinct CDR3 sequences, 69% of them seen only once. The chain is built from TRBV11-2 and TRBJ1-1; D not certain. The sequenced material came from tumor-adjacent normal liver tissue. This clonotype originated in a man aged 40-55 years with primary liver carcinoma and hepatitis B virus infection. The CDR3 region has the DNA TGTGCCAGCAGCTCAGTAGATGACACCGAAGCTTTCTTT. It is translated as CASSSVDDTEAFF.